The text below deals with one TCR beta chain. Its antigen is not identified. This sample was taken from a study of cytomegalovirus exposure and HLA in healthy donors. Study-wide results and caveats: It was in a later analysis that TCR association rates were seen to vary by HLA locus, highest for DRB1 and lowest for HLA-C. For most TCR beta V segments, an earlier analysis put the productive rate at about 87% or about 30% of the time. In a later analysis, an Asian-associated ancestry cluster reportedly showed fewer N-insertions than the roughly 730-donor mean.

The CDR3 loop spans 17 amino acids. Germline assignment: CDR1 LGHNA and CDR2 YSLEER. Trimming left V 3 bases short and J 3 bases short, with 21 bases between. The PCR had 60 Vbeta and 13 Jbeta primers. Clones were sequenced by immunoSEQ multiplex PCR, and TCRdb holds only the in-frame ones, with some missing. The repertoire holds about 140,000 clones, with 76% as singletons. This rearrangement joins TRBV4-3 to TRBJ2-7; maybe TRBD2 (6 bases). This receptor was identified in a man in his forties in good health and CMV-seronegative. The specimen sequenced was PBMCs. The CDR3: CASSHPIPGLVFYEQYF. The CDR3 DNA reads as TGCGCCAGCAGCCACCCGATCCCGGGACTGGTCTTCTACGAGCAGTACTTC.